This paragraph reports one T cell receptor beta chain. The antigen is not known. Trimming removed 0 bases from V and 6 bases from J, with 8 bases in between. The CDR3 spans 14 residues. The germline V gene has CDR1 SNHLY and CDR2 FYNNEI. The PCR was carried out with 60 Vbeta primers and 13 Jbeta primers. Repertoires were generated with immunoSEQ multiplex PCR, while TCRdb's copy carries only in-frame clones and drops some. Of tens of thousands of clones in the sample, 75% to 80% are singletons; the top ten hold approximately 1.4%. The sample is drawn from a study of cytomegalovirus exposure and HLA in healthy donors. Overall study findings and caveats: TCR beta sequences reportedly predicted most subjects' HLA-A and HLA-B alleles accurately. The study put some 150 TCR beta chains on its list as cytomegalovirus-associated. The only immune exposure information that was available was CMV serostatus. As a later analysis showed, several of the most significant clusters appeared to be linked to common viral pathogens.

The V and J genes are TRBV2 and TRBJ2-2; D is undetermined. This sequence was found in a female donor in good health and CMV-seronegative. Material for sequencing was PBMCs. Here the CDR3 reads CASSEARLAGELFF. CDR3 nucleotides: TGTGCCAGCAGTGAAGCGAGGCTAGCCGGGGAGCTGTTTTTT.